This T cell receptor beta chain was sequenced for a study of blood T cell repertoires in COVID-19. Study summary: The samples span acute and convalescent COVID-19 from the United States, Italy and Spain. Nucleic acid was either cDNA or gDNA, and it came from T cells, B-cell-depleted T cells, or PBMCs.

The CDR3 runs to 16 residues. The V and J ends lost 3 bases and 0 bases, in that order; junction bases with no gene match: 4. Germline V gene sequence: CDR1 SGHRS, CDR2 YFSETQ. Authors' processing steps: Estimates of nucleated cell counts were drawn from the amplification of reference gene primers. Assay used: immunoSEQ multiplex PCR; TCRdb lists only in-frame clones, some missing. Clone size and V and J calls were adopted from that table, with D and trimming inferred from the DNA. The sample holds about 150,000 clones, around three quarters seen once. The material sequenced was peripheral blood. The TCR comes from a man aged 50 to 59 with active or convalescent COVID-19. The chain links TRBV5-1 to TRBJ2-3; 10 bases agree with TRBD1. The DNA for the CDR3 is TGCGCCAGCAGCTCGGGACAGGGGACTAGCACAGATACGCAGTATTTT. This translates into CASSSGQGTSTDTQYF.